The rows below give T cell receptor beta chains drawn from one sample of a study of beta chain features in type 1 diabetes. Sequencing used immunoSEQ multiplex PCR; TCRdb keeps in-frame clones, though not all of them. This sample has around 13,000 clones, with about half found just once. Sequencing was carried out using stem cell memory CD4+ T cells from blood. The source is a man aged 18 to 30 in good health. The conserved cysteine and the conserved F or W are not part of the CDR3 here. Each record gives: V gene, J gene, D gene, CDR3 protein. D genes are given only for firm matches.

V: TRBV7-2; J: TRBJ2-5; D: NA; CDR3: ASSPKGEVVETQY
V: TRBV6-4; J: TRBJ1-2; D: TRBD1; CDR3: ASRLPGQGSGYT
V: TRBV7-9; J: TRBJ2-3; D: TRBD2; CDR3: ASRRDGGSDTQY
V: TRBV2; J: TRBJ1-2; D: NA; CDR3: ASSSTGRGGYT
V: TRBV19; J: TRBJ2-3; D: NA; CDR3: ASTKRASWTDTQY
V: TRBV5-5; J: TRBJ2-6; D: TRBD1; CDR3: ASSPRRTGGLSGANVLT
V: TRBV28; J: TRBJ2-7; D: NA; CDR3: ASSFGAYEQY
V: TRBV7-2; J: TRBJ1-1; D: TRBD1; CDR3: ASSPRTGAGTEAF
V: TRBV5-6; J: TRBJ1-5; D: TRBD1; CDR3: ASSLRGTGAGGPQH
V: TRBV6-5; J: TRBJ2-1; D: NA; CDR3: ASRRGNNEQF
V: TRBV5-1; J: TRBJ2-2; D: NA; CDR3: ASSLVRGSTGELF
V: TRBV7-9; J: TRBJ1-5; D: NA; CDR3: ASSPGGHQPQH
V: TRBV30; J: TRBJ2-3; D: TRBD2; CDR3: AWIDSGGADTQY
V: TRBV6-6; J: TRBJ2-7; D: NA; CDR3: ASTLKPVSSYEQY
V: TRBV18; J: TRBJ2-7; D: NA; CDR3: ASSRNAGTESSYEQY
V: TRBV4-3; J: TRBJ1-4; D: TRBD1; CDR3: ASSQGDRDDEKLF
V: TRBV6-6; J: TRBJ2-5; D: NA; CDR3: ASRPASGGETQY
V: TRBV4-2; J: TRBJ1-5; D: TRBD1; CDR3: ASSQAGTGDQPQH
V: TRBV30; J: TRBJ1-2; D: TRBD1; CDR3: AWSPQGAGGYT
V: TRBV5-5; J: TRBJ2-1; D: TRBD2; CDR3: ASSNARGGGMYEQF
V: TRBV28; J: TRBJ2-7; D: NA; CDR3: AAGRRDEQY
V: TRBV7-3; J: TRBJ2-1; D: TRBD2; CDR3: ASSLTSASYNEQF
V: TRBV5-1; J: TRBJ2-3; D: NA; CDR3: ASSLIPSTDTQY
V: TRBV28; J: TRBJ2-1; D: NA; CDR3: ASSPTAGNYNEQF
V: TRBV7-3; J: TRBJ1-2; D: TRBD1; CDR3: ASSPTGDYGYT
V: TRBV7-9; J: TRBJ2-2; D: TRBD2; CDR3: ASSSAGGYTGELF
V: TRBV28; J: TRBJ2-7; D: NA; CDR3: AWGYRSYEQY
V: TRBV18; J: TRBJ2-7; D: NA; CDR3: ASSPQDTYEQY
V: TRBV19; J: TRBJ2-5; D: NA; CDR3: ASSPRTAQETQY
V: TRBV5-1; J: TRBJ2-3; D: NA; CDR3: ASSLWRIYTDTQY
V: TRBV5-1; J: TRBJ2-3; D: TRBD2; CDR3: ASNPLAGGTDTQY
V: TRBV7-8; J: TRBJ1-2; D: TRBD1; CDR3: ASSFGQEGGYT
V: TRBV7-3; J: TRBJ2-1; D: TRBD1; CDR3: ASSPPGQASYNEQF
V: TRBV5-1; J: TRBJ2-6; D: TRBD1; CDR3: ASSLVTGAGANVLT
V: TRBV14; J: TRBJ2-6; D: TRBD1; CDR3: ASSQLWTGSSGANVLT
V: TRBV11-2; J: TRBJ1-2; D: TRBD1; CDR3: ASSGQGENYGYT
V: TRBV6-1; J: TRBJ2-3; D: NA; CDR3: ASSEQDTDTQY
V: TRBV4-1; J: TRBJ1-1; D: NA; CDR3: ASSPSFFGFTEAF
V: TRBV29-1; J: TRBJ2-2; D: NA; CDR3: SVEVWSTGELF
V: TRBV7-9; J: TRBJ1-5; D: NA; CDR3: ASSLGGSQPQH
V: TRBV11-2; J: TRBJ2-1; D: NA; CDR3: ASSLGLANNEQF
V: TRBV10-3; J: TRBJ2-5; D: NA; CDR3: AISESAVARGETQY
V: TRBV2; J: TRBJ1-5; D: NA; CDR3: ASRAGSSNQPQH